What follows are 17 T cell receptor beta chains derived from one specimen sequenced in a study of cytomegalovirus exposure and HLA in healthy donors. Clones were sequenced by immunoSEQ multiplex PCR, and TCRdb holds only the in-frame ones, with some missing. This table has fewer than 250,000 clones, less than 85% appearing once. The specimen sequenced was PBMCs. These receptors all come from a woman aged 18-29 years in good health and CMV-seronegative.

Of note for this clone: Other DNA sequences in the sample encode the same CDR3. The rearrangement uses TRBV5-1 and TRBJ2-5, with D unclear. V shed 2 bases and J shed 2 bases, with 4 bases lying between them. The CDR3 length is 12 residues. Germline V gene lookup returns CDR1 SGHRS and CDR2 YFSETQ. Here the CDR3 DNA reads TGCGCCAGCAGCTTTTATCAAGAGACCCAGTACTTC. Its translation: CASSFYQETQYF.

CDR3 DNA sequence: TGCGCCAGCAGCTTGGGTGGCAGGGCAGACTATGGCTACACCTTC. This codes for CASSLGGRADYGYTF. The chain has TRBV5-1 and TRBJ1-2; TRBD1 is a possible D gene (5 bases). This CDR3 region has 15 residues. The V and J ends lost 0 bases and 3 bases respectively, with 12 bases between them. Germline CDR1 reads SGHRS; CDR2 reads YFSETQ.

The chain recombines TRBV18 with TRBJ1-5; D perhaps matches TRBD1 (6 bases). Germline assignment: CDR1 KGHSH and CDR2 LQKENI. Trimming took off 5 bases at V and 4 bases at J, with 9 bases between the two ends. The CDR3 extends over 13 amino acids. CDR3 bases: TGTGCCAGCTCAAGGGACACGAATCAGCCCCAGCATTTT. Translating it yields CASSRDTNQPQHF.

This chain connects TRBV29-1 to TRBJ2-2; D is unresolved. Germline V CDR1 and CDR2: SQVTM, ANQGSEA. The CDR3 sequence is 13 residues long. The V end was cut by 4 bases, the J end by 5 bases, with 11 bases between. In DNA form, the CDR3 reads TGCAGCGTTGGACAAATCCAGACCGGGGAGCTGTTTTTT. This gives the protein CSVGQIQTGELFF.

V gene TRBV5-1 combines with J gene TRBJ2-3; D is uncertain. Germline loops: CDR1 SGHRS, CDR2 YFSETQ. The CDR3 runs to 13 residues. V was clipped by 4 bases and J by 0 bases, with 6 bases between them. CDR3 region: CASSLGSTDTQYF. CDR3 bases: TGCGCCAGCAGCCTGGGGAGCACAGATACGCAGTATTTT. The full variable domain, with the rest looked up from reference TRBV5-1 and TRBJ2-3, is KAGVTQTPRYLIKTRGQQVTLSCSPISGHRSVSWYQQTPGQGLQFLFEYFSETQRNKGNFPGRFSGRQFSNSRSEMNVSTLELGDSALYLCASSLGSTDTQYFGPGTRLTVL.

This chain links TRBV6-6 with TRBJ1-1; maybe TRBD1 (5 bases). This CDR3 contains 15 residues. The germline V and J ends were trimmed by 5 bases and 4 bases, with 17 bases remaining between them. From germline, CDR1 is MNHNY and CDR2 SVGAGI (reference sequence). The CDR3 here is CASSPSGGRSTEAFF. CDR3 DNA sequence: TGTGCCAGCAGTCCCTCGGGGGGAAGATCCACTGAAGCTTTCTTT.

The rearrangement links TRBV6-1 to TRBJ2-1; the D gene is possibly TRBD1 (6 bases). Deletions cut 1 base from V and 9 bases from J, with 16 bases between. The length of the CDR3 is 15 residues. Germline assignment: CDR1 MNHNS and CDR2 SASEGT. The DNA for the CDR3 is TGTGCCAGCAGTGAAGGGGTGGGGACACATTTTGAGCAGTTCTTC. Translated, it gives CASSEGVGTHFEQFF.

This clone was counted once. The rearrangement joins TRBV15 to TRBJ1-5; D perhaps matches TRBD1 (6 bases). The V gene's germline CDR1 is LNHNV and CDR2 YYDKDF (reference sequence). Trimming removed 5 bases at V and 2 bases at J, with 16 bases between. The CDR3 runs 16 residues. CDR3 residues: CATSPGARSGNQPQHF. The DNA for the CDR3 is TGTGCCACCAGCCCGGGGGCCCGAAGTGGCAATCAGCCCCAGCATTTT.

The rearrangement uses TRBV18 and TRBJ1-3; D uncertain. V was cut by 4 bases and J by 6 bases, with 13 bases left in between. Per germline, CDR1 KGHSH and CDR2 LQKENI. The CDR3 totals 14 residues. In DNA, the CDR3 is TGTGCCAGCTCACTACCCCCCGGGCAAAACACCATATATTTT. It is translated as CASSLPPGQNTIYF.

This sequence joins TRBV27 and TRBJ1-4; D remains ambiguous. The length of the CDR3 is 13 residues. Germline CDR1 reads MNHEY; CDR2 reads SMNVEV (reference sequence). The V end lost 6 bases, the J end lost 5 bases, and 10 bases lay between the germline ends. The CDR3 nucleotides read TGTGCCAGCAGGCGGGGAGGCAATGAAAAACTGTTTTTT. It specifies CASRRGGNEKLFF. The full variable domain, completed using reference TRBV27 and TRBJ1-4, is EAQVTQNPRYLITVTGKKLTVTCSQNMNHEYMSWYRQDPGLGLRQIYYSMNVEVTDKGDVPEGYKVSRKEKRNFPLILESPSPNQTSLYFCASRRGGNEKLFFGSGTQLSVL.

The chain has TRBV6-5 and TRBJ1-2, with a possible D match to TRBD1 (5 bases). Germline V lookup: CDR1 MNHEY, CDR2 SVGAGI. V lost 0 bases, J lost 8 bases, and 16 bases lay in between. CDR3 size: 15 residues. CDR3 residues: CASSYSDGLRGGYTF. The CDR3, as DNA: TGTGCCAGCAGTTACTCGGACGGCCTCCGGGGGGGCTACACCTTC.

This chain links TRBV6-1 with TRBJ1-1, with TRBD1 as a possible D gene (6 bases). The CDR3 consists of 15 residues. V was cut by 2 bases and J by 4 bases, with 14 bases left in between. Germline CDR1 MNHNS, CDR2 SASEGT. The CDR3, as DNA: TGTGCCAGCAGTGAACTCGGGGGGCGGTCCACTGAAGCTTTCTTT. As protein: CASSELGGRSTEAFF.

This clone was seen only a few times. The V call is TRBV18, the J call TRBJ2-2; TRBD2 aligns across 12 bases. The CDR3 runs 16 residues. J was trimmed by 6 bases and V by 8 bases; bases with no gene match: 10. CDR1 and CDR2 from the germline V gene are KGHSH and LQKENI. In DNA form, the CDR3 reads TGTGCCAGCACAGACGGACTAGCGGGAAGTGCCGGGGAGCTGTTTTTT. Residues: CASTDGLAGSAGELFF.

The chain employs TRBV6-4 and TRBJ1-2, with D hard to call. This CDR3 has 13 amino acids. Germline lookup yields CDR1 MRHNA and CDR2 SNTAGT. Trimming took 0 bases from V and 6 from J, leaving 8 bases between them. CDR3 nucleotide sequence: TGTGCCAGCAGTGACTCAAGTGGGCATGGCTACACCTTC. Translated: CASSDSSGHGYTF.

The chain has TRBV2 and TRBJ1-1; the D is unclear. With 6 bases removed from V and 0 bases from J, the gap between germline ends came to 11 bases. Per germline, CDR1 SNHLY and CDR2 FYNNEI. The CDR3 contains 14 residues. The CDR3 DNA reads as TGTGCCAGCAGGTTACGGACCCTGAACACTGAAGCTTTCTTT. Amino acids: CASRLRTLNTEAFF.

V is TRBV10-1 and J is TRBJ1-1, with 10 nucleotides matching TRBD1. The CDR3 runs 13 residues. The V gene end was trimmed by 6 bases and the J gene end by 8 bases; junction bases not matched to a gene: 6. The germline CDR1 and CDR2 sequences are WNHNN and SYGVQD (reference sequence). The CDR3 is CASSRDRGEEAFF. The CDR3, as DNA: TGCGCCAGCAGCCGGGACAGGGGCGAAGAAGCTTTCTTT.

The chain employs TRBV28 and TRBJ1-5; a weak D match, TRBD1 (5 bases). Germline V gene data show CDR1 as MDHEN and CDR2 as SYDVKM. V was cut by 3 bases and J by 7 bases, with 10 bases left in between. The CDR3 sequence is 13 residues long. CDR3 residues: CASSFQGDQPQHF. The CDR3 bases are TGTGCCAGCAGTTTCCAAGGGGACCAGCCCCAGCATTTT.